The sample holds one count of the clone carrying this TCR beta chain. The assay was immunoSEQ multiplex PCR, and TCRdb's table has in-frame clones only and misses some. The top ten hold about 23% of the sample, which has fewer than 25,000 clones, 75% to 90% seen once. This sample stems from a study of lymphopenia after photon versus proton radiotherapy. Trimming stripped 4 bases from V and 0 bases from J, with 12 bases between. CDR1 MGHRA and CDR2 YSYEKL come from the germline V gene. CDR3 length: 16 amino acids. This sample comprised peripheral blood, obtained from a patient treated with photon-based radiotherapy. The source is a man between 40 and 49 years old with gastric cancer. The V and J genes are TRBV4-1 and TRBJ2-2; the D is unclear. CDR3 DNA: TGCGCCAGCAGCCCCCTCTGGGGTCCGAACACCGGGGAGCTGTTTTTT. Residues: CASSPLWGPNTGELFF.